The clone carrying this TCR beta chain was seen only a few times. Its antigen is unidentified. The germline gives CDR1 GTSNPN, CDR2 SVGIG (reference sequence). This CDR3 is built from 13 residues. V lost 4 bases and J lost 3, with 10 bases in between. This entry belongs to a study of T-cell reconstitution after alpha-beta-depleted transplantation in children. Preparation of the TCRbeta library used unique molecular identifiers. Via MiXCR, TCRdb re-called the PCR reads, giving one row per CDR3 protein. The repertoire holds 200,000 to 250,000 distinct CDR3 sequences, with approximately 11% as singletons. Findings and limits, study-wide: T-cell counts and diversity were attributed mostly to newly produced T cells one year after transplant. Several patients had high TCRbeta diversity at day 60; it came from surviving recipient T cells and thymic progenitors.

The chain couples TRBV30 to TRBJ2-1; D perhaps matches TRBD1 (6 bases). This sample comprised PBMCs, obtained before TCRalphabeta/CD19-depleted stem cell transplant. The sequence came from a child under two years old with acute myeloid leukemia, due to receive a stem cell transplant. The CDR3 protein is CAWKGVIYNEQFF. The CDR3 region has the DNA TGTGCCTGGAAGGGGGTAATCTACAATGAGCAGTTCTTC.